These 8 T cell receptor beta chains originate from one sample sequenced in a study of blood T cell repertoires in COVID-19. The protocol was immunoSEQ multiplex PCR, while the TCRdb copy is restricted to in-frame clones and leaves out a portion. The sample carries approximately 220,000 clones, about 85% recorded once. Sequenced material: peripheral blood. These TCRs come from a man aged 45 to 65 who had recovered from COVID-19.

The chain has TRBV5-4 and TRBJ2-3; 8 positions agree with TRBD2. V lost 4 bases and J lost 4; bases outside the gene matches: 5. Germline CDR1 reads SGHNT; CDR2 reads YYREEE (reference sequence). The length of the CDR3 is 14 residues. The CDR3 bases are TGTGCCAGCAGCATGAATAGCGGGGCAGATACGCAGTATTTT. This translates into CASSMNSGADTQYF. The full variable domain, in which reference TRBV5-4 and TRBJ2-3 provide the parts outside the CDR3, is ETGVTQSPTHLIKTRGQQVTLRCSSQSGHNTVSWYQQALGQGPQFIFQYYREEENGRGNFPPRFSGLQFPNYSSELNVNALELDDSALYLCASSMNSGADTQYFGPGTRLTVL.

This chain uses TRBV28 with TRBJ2-1, with 8 bases fitting TRBD1. The J segment lost 7 bases and the V segment lost 5 bases, leaving 13 bases of the junction unmatched. This CDR3 spans 16 amino acids. The germline V gene encodes CDR1 MDHEN and CDR2 SYDVKM. The CDR3 is CASSLRQGPTNNEQFF. CDR3 nucleotides: TGTGCCAGCAGTCTCCGACAGGGGCCAACTAATAATGAGCAGTTCTTC. Variable domain in full (rest from reference TRBV28 and TRBJ2-1): DVKVTQSSRYLVKRTGEKVFLECVQDMDHENMFWYRQDPGLGLRLIYFSYDVKMKEKGDIPEGYSVSREKKERFSLILESASTNQTSMYLCASSLRQGPTNNEQFFGPGTRLTVL.

The chain employs TRBV12-3 or TRBV12-4 and TRBJ1-2, with D possibly TRBD1 on 5 matching bases. CDR3 size: 13 residues. V lost 1 base to trimming and J lost 4 bases, with 7 bases between them. CDR3 region: CASSLGGGYGYTF. CDR3 sequence (DNA): TGTGCCAGCAGTTTAGGGGGGGGCTATGGCTACACCTTC.

The chain couples TRBV29-1 to TRBJ2-7, with a possible D match to TRBD1 (6 bases). The V gene's germline CDR1 is SQVTM and CDR2 ANQGSEA. CDR3 length: 16 residues. Trimming took 8 bases from V and 2 from J, leaving 25 bases between them. The CDR3 nucleotides read TGCAGCATAACCGGGACACCCGGCGGGTTAGCCTACGAGCAGTACTTC. Translated: CSITGTPGGLAYEQYF.

The J gene is TRBJ2-2, the V gene TRBV9; D unresolved. The CDR3 is made up of 15 amino acids. V was pared by 0 bases and J by 4 bases, with 10 bases between. Germline V gene lookup returns CDR1 SGDLS and CDR2 YYNGEE. CDR3 residues: CASSVVDLGTGELFF. The DNA of the CDR3 is TGTGCCAGCAGCGTAGTGGATCTAGGCACCGGGGAGCTGTTTTTT. Variable domain in full (rest from reference TRBV9 and TRBJ2-2): DSGVTQTPKHLITATGQRVTLRCSPRSGDLSVYWYQQSLDQGLQFLIQYYNGEERAKGNILERFSAQQFPDLHSELNLSSLELGDSALYFCASSVVDLGTGELFFGEGSRLTVL.

The chain is built from TRBV7-8 and TRBJ2-7; 7 bases are shared with TRBD2. The CDR3 runs to 16 residues. Germline V gene sequence: CDR1 SGHVS, CDR2 FQNEAQ. The V segment lost 2 bases and the J segment 0 bases; nucleotides outside the gene matches: 7. CDR3 bases: TGTGCCAGCAGCTTACGGGGGGACCCTAACTCCTACGAGCAGTACTTC. Amino acids: CASSLRGDPNSYEQYF.

The chain is built from TRBV5-1 and TRBJ2-5; 8 bases match TRBD1. There are 16 residues in the CDR3. Germline values: CDR1 SGHRS, CDR2 YFSETQ. Trimming removed 4 bases from V and 5 bases from J; junction bases left unmatched: 13. For the CDR3, the DNA is TGCGCCAGCAGCCGTATGACACAGGGGGTCGGGGAGACCCAGTACTTC. Its protein product is CASSRMTQGVGETQYF.

This clone was counted only a few times. The chain joins TRBV7-9 to TRBJ1-4; 8 bases fit TRBD1. This CDR3 has 15 amino acids. Trimming at V came to 4 bases and at J to 0 bases, leaving 1 base not matched to a gene. Germline V lookup: CDR1 SEHNR, CDR2 FQNEAQ (reference sequence). The CDR3 loop reads CASSSDRATNEKLFF. The CDR3, as DNA: TGTGCCAGCAGCTCGGACAGGGCAACTAATGAAAAACTGTTTTTT.